The rows below give T cell receptor beta chains drawn from one sample of a study of identical twins. MiXCR, run by TCRdb on the 5' RACE reads, gives a single entry per CDR3 protein. The sample contains roughly 200,000 distinct CDR3 sequences, approximately 15% of which appear only once. The same sample was also used in a study of T cells expressing NK-cell markers.

Sequenced: CD8+ T cells sorted from blood. The receptors shown here come from a woman under 30 in good health. Both conserved end residues are part of each CDR3. D genes are given only for firm matches. Size is omitted from some rows. Given values are once, few, many or a class for expanded clones.

J gene: TRBJ2-4; clone size: few; V gene: TRBV6-5; D gene: TRBD2; CDR3 DNA: TGTGCCAGCAGTTTTCAGGGAGGGAACATTCAGTACTTC; CDR3 protein: CASSFQGGNIQYF
J gene: TRBJ1-4; clone size: .; V gene: TRBV29-1; D gene: .; CDR3 DNA: TGCAGCGTTGATGGTGGACGTGGGGCTAATGAAAAACTGTTTTTT; CDR3 protein: CSVDGGRGANEKLFF
J gene: TRBJ2-7; clone size: .; V gene: TRBV28; D gene: .; CDR3 DNA: TGTGCCAGCATGGGGTCCAAAAGGGTCAGGGGCTACGAGCAGTACTTC; CDR3 protein: CASMGSKRVRGYEQYF
J gene: TRBJ2-7; clone size: few; V gene: TRBV27; D gene: .; CDR3 DNA: TGTGCCAGCAAGTCCGGGGGATCCTACGAGCAGTACTTC; CDR3 protein: CASKSGGSYEQYF
J gene: TRBJ2-7; clone size: .; V gene: TRBV20-1; D gene: .; CDR3 DNA: TGCAGTGCTAGAGATACCGAAGGTTACGAGCAGTACTTC; CDR3 protein: CSARDTEGYEQYF
J gene: TRBJ2-7; clone size: once; V gene: TRBV20-1; D gene: TRBD1; CDR3 DNA: TGCAGTGCCATCCAAATACAGGGGGTGTTTCGCCACGAGCAGTACTTC; CDR3 protein: CSAIQIQGVFRHEQYF
J gene: TRBJ1-1; clone size: few; V gene: TRBV4-2; D gene: .; CDR3 DNA: TGTGCCAGCAGCCACCGCGCGGAAGCTTTCTTT; CDR3 protein: CASSHRAEAFF
J gene: TRBJ2-3; clone size: few; V gene: TRBV6-5; D gene: .; CDR3 DNA: TGTGCCAGCAGTTACTCGACCCTCACAGATACGCAGTATTTT; CDR3 protein: CASSYSTLTDTQYF
J gene: TRBJ2-1; clone size: .; V gene: TRBV4-3; D gene: TRBD2; CDR3 DNA: TGCGCCAGCAGCCCTCTAGGACTAGCGGGAGAGTATGAGCAGTTCTTC; CDR3 protein: CASSPLGLAGEYEQFF
J gene: TRBJ2-5; clone size: few; V gene: TRBV3-1; D gene: TRBD2; CDR3 DNA: TGTGCCAGCAGCCAAGAGGGACTAGCGCAAGAGACCCAGTACTTC; CDR3 protein: CASSQEGLAQETQYF
J gene: TRBJ2-3; clone size: few; V gene: TRBV9; D gene: .; CDR3 DNA: TGTGCCAGCAGCGTAGCTTCTAGTGGGTTCCCAGATACGCAGTATTTT; CDR3 protein: CASSVASSGFPDTQYF
J gene: TRBJ2-1; clone size: many; V gene: TRBV12-3/TRBV12-4; D gene: TRBD1; CDR3 DNA: TGTGCCAGCAGCCGGGACAGAGACTACAATGAGCAGTTCTTC; CDR3 protein: CASSRDRDYNEQFF
J gene: TRBJ2-1; clone size: many; V gene: TRBV9; D gene: .; CDR3 DNA: TGTGCCAGCAGCGTAGGTTCCTACAATGAGCAGTTCTTC; CDR3 protein: CASSVGSYNEQFF
J gene: TRBJ2-5; clone size: .; V gene: TRBV28; D gene: .; CDR3 DNA: TGTGCCAGCAGGGGCCCGGGGATGGCAGAGACCCAGTACTTC; CDR3 protein: CASRGPGMAETQYF
J gene: TRBJ2-1; clone size: .; V gene: TRBV6-1; D gene: .; CDR3 DNA: TGTGCCAGCAGTGAAGGCGGGAATATAAGTGAGCAGTTCTTC; CDR3 protein: CASSEGGNISEQFF
J gene: TRBJ2-1; clone size: .; V gene: TRBV29-1; D gene: TRBD2; CDR3 DNA: TGCAGCGGTTCGCCTAGCGGACGATACAATGAGCAGTTCTTC; CDR3 protein: CSGSPSGRYNEQFF
J gene: TRBJ2-7; clone size: .; V gene: TRBV5-1; D gene: .; CDR3 DNA: TGCGCCAGCAGCTTGGTGGGGGACTACGAGCAGTACTTC; CDR3 protein: CASSLVGDYEQYF
J gene: TRBJ2-2; clone size: few; V gene: TRBV30; D gene: .; CDR3 DNA: TGTGCCTGGAGTGGCACCCTTGGCGGGAACACCGGGGAGCTGTTTTTT; CDR3 protein: CAWSGTLGGNTGELFF
J gene: TRBJ2-1; clone size: few; V gene: TRBV6-2/TRBV6-3; D gene: .; CDR3 DNA: TGTGCCAGCACTATCCCAGGGCCGCTTTACAATGAGCAGTTCTTC; CDR3 protein: CASTIPGPLYNEQFF
J gene: TRBJ2-5; clone size: few; V gene: TRBV3-1; D gene: TRBD2; CDR3 DNA: TGTGCCAGCAGCCAAGAGTGGAGCGGGGGGACGGAGACCCAGTACTTC; CDR3 protein: CASSQEWSGGTETQYF
J gene: TRBJ1-1; clone size: .; V gene: TRBV15; D gene: TRBD1; CDR3 DNA: TGTGCCACCAGCAGGGCTGACAGGGCCGAAGCTTTCTTT; CDR3 protein: CATSRADRAEAFF
J gene: TRBJ2-3; clone size: few; V gene: TRBV7-9; D gene: .; CDR3 DNA: TGTGCCAGCGGTATCCGGGACCAGGTTACCGCAGATACGCAGTATTTT; CDR3 protein: CASGIRDQVTADTQYF
J gene: TRBJ1-1; clone size: .; V gene: TRBV30; D gene: .; CDR3 DNA: TGTGCCACATACAGTACTACCACTGAAGCTTTCTTT; CDR3 protein: CATYSTTTEAFF
J gene: TRBJ2-7; clone size: few; V gene: TRBV27; D gene: .; CDR3 DNA: TGTGCCACTTCCTCCAGGGTGGCAGGGTCTCTCTACGAGCAGTACTTC; CDR3 protein: CATSSRVAGSLYEQYF
J gene: TRBJ2-3; clone size: few; V gene: TRBV12-3/TRBV12-4; D gene: TRBD2; CDR3 DNA: TGTGCCAGCAGTAGGACTAGCGGTAGTGATACGCAGTATTTT; CDR3 protein: CASSRTSGSDTQYF
J gene: TRBJ1-4; clone size: .; V gene: TRBV30; D gene: .; CDR3 DNA: TGTGCCTGGAGTGAAGGCCTTGCAACTAATGAAAAACTGTTTTTT; CDR3 protein: CAWSEGLATNEKLFF
J gene: TRBJ1-3; clone size: many; V gene: TRBV12-3/TRBV12-4; D gene: .; CDR3 DNA: TGTGCCAGCAATAGGATACCCCCTGGAAACACCATATATTTT; CDR3 protein: CASNRIPPGNTIYF
J gene: TRBJ2-5; clone size: few; V gene: TRBV10-1; D gene: TRBD1; CDR3 DNA: TGCGCCAGCAGAGCCACAGGGGAAGAGACCCAGTACTTC; CDR3 protein: CASRATGEETQYF
J gene: TRBJ2-2; clone size: few; V gene: TRBV11-2; D gene: TRBD2; CDR3 DNA: TGTGCCAGCAGCCCGGGACTAGCGGGAGAAAAGGGCACCGGGGAGCTGTTTTTT; CDR3 protein: CASSPGLAGEKGTGELFF
J gene: TRBJ2-6; clone size: .; V gene: TRBV10-3; D gene: .; CDR3 DNA: TGTGCCGCTGGCCCCCTTGCTGGGGCCAACGTCCTGACTTTC; CDR3 protein: CAAGPLAGANVLTF
J gene: TRBJ2-1; clone size: few; V gene: TRBV5-1; D gene: .; CDR3 DNA: TGCGCCAGCGCTTTCATGCAGTACAATGAGCAGTTCTTC; CDR3 protein: CASAFMQYNEQFF
J gene: TRBJ2-7; clone size: many; V gene: TRBV3-1; D gene: .; CDR3 DNA: TGTGCCAGCAGCTTTCAGGGACGGCTTTACGAGCAGTACTTC; CDR3 protein: CASSFQGRLYEQYF
J gene: TRBJ2-2; clone size: few; V gene: TRBV5-1; D gene: TRBD2; CDR3 DNA: TGCGCCAGCAGTCCCGGGACTAGAAGCACCGGGGAGCTGTTTTTT; CDR3 protein: CASSPGTRSTGELFF